The rows below give T cell receptor beta chains drawn from one sample of a study of T cell responses to AZD1222 COVID-19 vaccine. Data came from immunoSEQ multiplex PCR; TCRdb stores just in-frame clones and leaves some out. This table holds around 200,000 clones, 88% found once. The sequencing used peripheral blood, collected on day 0 of AZD1222 vaccination. The origin of the receptors is an adult in good health. Each CDR3 is given with its conserved first and last residue. A D gene is named only where the DNA matches it firmly. The size entry is marked missing in some rows and otherwise reads once, few, many or a size class.

D	size	V	J	DNA	CDR3
TRBD1	NA	TRBV7-6	TRBJ2-3	TGTGCCAGCAGCTTAAGGGGACAGGGGTCTGACACGCAGTATTTT	CASSLRGQGSDTQYF
NA	NA	TRBV5-4	TRBJ1-5	TGTGCCAGCAGCCGGGGGGCAGGGAATCAGCCCCAGCATTTT	CASSRGAGNQPQHF
NA	NA	TRBV6-4	TRBJ1-2	TGTGCCAGCAGTGACGAGGGGAGAGGTGGCTACACCTTC	CASSDEGRGGYTF
TRBD2	NA	TRBV7-2	TRBJ2-1	TGTGCCAGCAGCTTAAGGCGGGAGGGCCGCGAGCAGTTCTTC	CASSLRREGREQFF
NA	NA	TRBV3-1/TRBV3-2	TRBJ2-1	TGTGCCAGCAGCCAGGTTAGGGGGGTACAGAATGAGCAGTTCTTC	CASSQVRGVQNEQFF
TRBD1	NA	TRBV5-6	TRBJ1-3	TGTGCCAGCAGCTTGGAACAGGGGCAAGGAAACACCATATATTTT	CASSLEQGQGNTIYF
NA	NA	TRBV28	TRBJ2-1	TGTGCCAGCAGCCGAGTAGCCAATGAGCAGTTCTTC	CASSRVANEQFF
NA	NA	TRBV10-3	TRBJ2-5	TGTGCCGTCCTTAGGGCCCTGGGAGAGACCCAGTACTTC	CAVLRALGETQYF
NA	once	TRBV7-2	TRBJ2-7	TGTGCCAGCAGCATCGATTCCGGGGAACTCGAGCAGTACTTC	CASSIDSGELEQYF
TRBD1	few	TRBV6-1	TRBJ1-1	TGTGCCAGCAGTGAAGAAACACAGGGGGTATCCGAAGCTTTCTTT	CASSEETQGVSEAFF
NA	NA	TRBV5-8	TRBJ1-5	TGTGCCAGCAGCTTGGCCGGACAGCATAGCAATCAGCCCCAGCATTTT	CASSLAGQHSNQPQHF
NA	once	TRBV6-5	TRBJ1-5	TGTGCCAGCAGCCTCACCCAGGGACAGCCCCAGCATTTT	CASSLTQGQPQHF